This T cell receptor beta chain was recorded in a study of patients and donors after allogeneic stem cell transplantation. The CDR3 sequence is 15 residues long. The germline V and J ends were trimmed by 3 bases and 2 bases, with 12 bases remaining between them. From germline, CDR1 is SGHNT and CDR2 YENEEA. This clonotype came up many times. TCRdb redid the calling of the RT-PCR reads with MiXCR, one entry per CDR3 protein. Found here are around 82,000 distinct CDR3 sequences, around 5% of them singletons; the top ten hold 2.6%. This receptor was taken from a human donor who was either an allogeneic HSCT recipient or a stem cell or donor lymphocyte infusion donor (not recorded which). It is not recorded whose cells these are; they may come from a transplant donor. The chain joins TRBV11-3 to TRBJ2-3, with D perhaps matching TRBD2 (6 bases). The material sequenced was blood, either unsorted or a sorted T cell fraction (not recorded which). The CDR3 loop is CASSLDSGNTDTQYF. The DNA for the CDR3 is TGTGCCAGCAGCTTGGATAGCGGAAACACAGATACGCAGTATTTT.